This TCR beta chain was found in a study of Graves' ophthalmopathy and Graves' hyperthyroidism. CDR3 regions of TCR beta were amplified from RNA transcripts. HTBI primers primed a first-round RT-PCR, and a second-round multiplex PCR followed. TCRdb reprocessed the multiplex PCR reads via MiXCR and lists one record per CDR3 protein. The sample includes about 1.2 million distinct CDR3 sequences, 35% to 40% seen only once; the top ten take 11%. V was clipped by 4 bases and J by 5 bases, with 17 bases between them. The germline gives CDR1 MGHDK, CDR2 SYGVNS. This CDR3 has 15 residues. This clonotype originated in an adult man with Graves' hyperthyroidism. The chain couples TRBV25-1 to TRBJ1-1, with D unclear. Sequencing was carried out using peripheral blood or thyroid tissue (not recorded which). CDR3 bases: TGTGCCAGCAGTGTACTTAGGCTGGAGAGGACTGAAGCTTTCTTT. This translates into CASSVLRLERTEAFF.